This entry features one T cell receptor (beta chain) sequence. Trimming took 2 bases from V and 3 from J, leaving 12 bases between them. CDR1 and CDR2 from the germline V gene are MGHRA and YSYEKL. This CDR3 is 15 amino acids long. Both 60 Vbeta primers and 13 Jbeta primers went into the PCR. Generated by immunoSEQ multiplex PCR, the TCRdb table keeps only in-frame clones and is missing some. The profile shows over 110,000 clones, over 75% of them singletons. This record belongs to a study of cytomegalovirus exposure and HLA in healthy donors. This clonotype was sampled from a woman aged 45-60 years in good health and CMV-seropositive. The sample taken for sequencing was PBMCs. The rearrangement uses TRBV4-1 and TRBJ2-3, with D unresolved. The CDR3 nucleotides are TGCGCCAGCAGCCAACTTAGTGTGCGGACAGATACGCAGTATTTT. Amino acid sequence: CASSQLSVRTDTQYF.